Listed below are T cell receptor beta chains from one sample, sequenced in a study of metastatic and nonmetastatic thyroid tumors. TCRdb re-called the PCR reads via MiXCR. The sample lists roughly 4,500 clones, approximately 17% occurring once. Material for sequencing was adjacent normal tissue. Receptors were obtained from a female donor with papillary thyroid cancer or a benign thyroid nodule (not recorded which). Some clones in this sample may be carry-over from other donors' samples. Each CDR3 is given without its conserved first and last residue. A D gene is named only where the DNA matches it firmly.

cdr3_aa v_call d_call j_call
ASSGPGTGAFSGANVLT TRBV11-2 TRBD1 TRBJ2-6
ASGLGALQETQY TRBV27 - TRBJ2-5
SAQVGAGWLVETQY TRBV20-1 - TRBJ2-5
ATSDSGTGHNEQF TRBV24-1 TRBD1 TRBJ2-1
ASSSTGAGADTQY TRBV27 TRBD2 TRBJ2-3
ASTLTVAGTVTDTQY TRBV2 - TRBJ2-3
SARVPLLPGNTEAF TRBV20-1 - TRBJ1-1
ASSPRTGDFAEQY TRBV5-6 - TRBJ2-7
ASSLPGNSPLH TRBV28 - TRBJ1-6
AISEKVNTEAF TRBV10-3 - TRBJ1-1
SSVRGSYEQY TRBV20-1 - TRBJ2-7
SPQGAGTEAL TRBV20-1 TRBD1 TRBJ1-1
ASSLVPDSYNEQF TRBV11-2 - TRBJ2-1
ASSRLAGLDEQF TRBV5-4 TRBD2 TRBJ2-1
SARPLGLQETQY TRBV20-1 - TRBJ2-5
ASSERNRDYGYT TRBV2 - TRBJ1-2
ASSLAMGFNYGYT TRBV7-9 - TRBJ1-2
AIRGTSVDTQY TRBV10-3 TRBD2 TRBJ2-3
SAREGGRGGNTEAF TRBV20-1 - TRBJ1-1
ASRRDFYNEQF TRBV6-1 - TRBJ2-1
ASSFGSTEAF TRBV12-3/TRBV12-4 - TRBJ1-1
ASSSNEKLF TRBV19 - TRBJ1-4
ASRPASGNTIY TRBV6-1 - TRBJ1-3
SVVHSQNTEAF TRBV29-1 - TRBJ1-1
ASSWRDRGRYGYT TRBV7-9 - TRBJ1-2
ASSLSDGSNNEQF TRBV12-3/TRBV12-4 - TRBJ2-1
ASSRSTDHAGNTIY TRBV6-5 - TRBJ1-3
ASSLSGGAGEQY TRBV5-8 TRBD1 TRBJ2-7
ASRSRLGKTQY TRBV28 - TRBJ2-5
ASSLGEDTQY TRBV7-9 - TRBJ2-3
ASSLLVQGMYGYT TRBV5-6 - TRBJ1-2
ASIEAGGRGTGELF TRBV6-1 - TRBJ2-2
AISEGLAGAGPQY TRBV10-3 TRBD2 TRBJ2-3
AIRGGTGAYNEQF TRBV10-3 TRBD1 TRBJ2-1
ASSLGGDGYT TRBV7-6 - TRBJ1-2
ASMGGTSNEKLF TRBV6-1 - TRBJ1-4
ASASSSSYNGQF TRBV6-1 - TRBJ2-1
ASSLAGALSGYT TRBV7-9 - TRBJ1-2
ASSEVGRDTEAF TRBV6-1 - TRBJ1-1
ASSLPIGTQY TRBV28 - TRBJ2-5
SARALGSGEGEQY TRBV20-1 TRBD2 TRBJ2-7
ASRSLRVTNEKLF TRBV6-2/TRBV6-3 - TRBJ1-4
ASSAGGLTGELF TRBV9 TRBD2 TRBJ2-2
ASSADRGLGSPLH TRBV9 TRBD1 TRBJ1-6
SAWGGRDSISYNEHF TRBV20-1 TRBD2 TRBJ2-1
ASSFVGANGYT TRBV5-6 - TRBJ1-2
ASSGGEVAPGTQY TRBV2 - TRBJ2-3
ASSPHQEKLF TRBV12-3/TRBV12-4 - TRBJ1-4
ASRGMGANQETQY TRBV11-2 - TRBJ2-5
ASSPRTDYSGANVLT TRBV13 - TRBJ2-6
ASSPDGDYNEQF TRBV7-3 - TRBJ2-1
AISESAEGGYGYT TRBV10-3 - TRBJ1-2
ASSYMGGGNTIY TRBV6-5 - TRBJ1-3
ASSLTRGGSGEQF TRBV6-1 TRBD2 TRBJ2-1
ASSYVSGSEQY TRBV6-6 - TRBJ2-7
ASSFLGQNTEAF TRBV12-3/TRBV12-4 - TRBJ1-1
ASTPRGGDSSNQPQH TRBV12-3/TRBV12-4 - TRBJ1-5